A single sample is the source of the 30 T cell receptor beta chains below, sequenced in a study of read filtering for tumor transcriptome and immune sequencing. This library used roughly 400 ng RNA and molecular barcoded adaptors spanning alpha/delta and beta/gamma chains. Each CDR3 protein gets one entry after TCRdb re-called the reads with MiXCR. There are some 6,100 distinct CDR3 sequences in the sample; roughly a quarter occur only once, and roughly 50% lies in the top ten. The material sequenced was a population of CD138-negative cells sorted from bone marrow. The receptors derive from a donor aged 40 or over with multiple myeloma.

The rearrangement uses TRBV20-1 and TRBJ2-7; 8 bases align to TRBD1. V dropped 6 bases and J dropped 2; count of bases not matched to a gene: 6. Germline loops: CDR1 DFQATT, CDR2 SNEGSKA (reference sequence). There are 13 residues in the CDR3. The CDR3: CSARTGSTYEQYF. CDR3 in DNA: TGCAGTGCGAGGACAGGGTCGACCTACGAGCAGTACTTC.

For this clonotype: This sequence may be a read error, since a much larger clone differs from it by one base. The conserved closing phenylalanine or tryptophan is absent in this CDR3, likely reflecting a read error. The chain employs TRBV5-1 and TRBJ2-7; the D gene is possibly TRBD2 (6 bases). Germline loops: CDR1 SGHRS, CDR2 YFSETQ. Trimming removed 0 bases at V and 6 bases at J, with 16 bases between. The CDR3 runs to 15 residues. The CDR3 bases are TGCGCCAGCAGCTTGGACCCGGCGGGGAGGAGCGAGCAGTACCTC. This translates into CASSLDPAGRSEQYL.

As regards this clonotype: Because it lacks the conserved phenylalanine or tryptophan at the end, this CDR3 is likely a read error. The chain's CDR3 is CGSSQDVGLSSEQFI. CDR3 bases: TGTGGCAGCAGCCAAGATGTAGGACTATCGTCTGAGCAGTTCATC. The chain joins TRBV4-2 to TRBJ2-1; D perhaps matches TRBD2 (6 bases). CDR3 length equals 15 residues. The germline CDR1 and CDR2 sequences are LGHNA and YNFKEQ.

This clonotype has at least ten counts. DNA of the CDR3: TGTGCCAGCAGTGATCAGGGACAGGCGGAATTCTCCTACGAGCAGTACTTC. Protein: CASSDQGQAEFSYEQYF. The V call is TRBV2, the J call TRBJ2-7, with TRBD1 identical over 8 bases. J gave up 0 bases and V 3 bases, and 10 bases lay outside the gene matches. Germline V gene data show CDR1 as SNHLY and CDR2 as FYNNEI. There are 17 residues in the CDR3.

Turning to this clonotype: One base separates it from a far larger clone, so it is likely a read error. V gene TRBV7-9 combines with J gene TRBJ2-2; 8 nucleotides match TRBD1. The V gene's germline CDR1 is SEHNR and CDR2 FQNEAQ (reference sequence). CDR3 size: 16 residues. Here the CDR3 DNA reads TGTGCCATCAGCTTACCAGACAGGGGAAACACCGGGGAGCTGTTTTTT. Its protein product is CAISLPDRGNTGELFF.

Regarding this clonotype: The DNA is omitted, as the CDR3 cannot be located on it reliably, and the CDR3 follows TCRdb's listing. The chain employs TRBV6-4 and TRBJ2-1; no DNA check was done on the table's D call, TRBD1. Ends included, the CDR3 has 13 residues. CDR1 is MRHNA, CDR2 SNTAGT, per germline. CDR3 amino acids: CTSSFAGGNEQSF.

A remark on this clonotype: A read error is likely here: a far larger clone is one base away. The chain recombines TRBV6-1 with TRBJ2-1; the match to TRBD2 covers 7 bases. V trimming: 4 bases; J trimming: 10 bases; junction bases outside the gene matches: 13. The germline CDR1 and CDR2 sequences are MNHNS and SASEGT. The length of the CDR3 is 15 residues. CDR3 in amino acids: CASSVPGPAGMEQFF. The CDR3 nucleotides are TGTGCCAGCAGTGTACCGGGACCAGCGGGAATGGAGCAGTTCTTC.

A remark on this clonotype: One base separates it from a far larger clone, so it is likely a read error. As DNA, the CDR3 is TGCGCCAGCAGTGAGTCTTCAGGGGGAAGGTCTGAATCTTTCTTT. Residues: CASSESSGGRSESFF. The chain is built from TRBV10-2 and TRBJ1-6; 7 nucleotides agree with TRBD1. CDR1 is WSHSY and CDR2 is SAAADI in the germline V gene. The CDR3 totals 15 residues.

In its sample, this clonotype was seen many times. The CDR3 here is CASRTSGRAMGEQFF. CDR3 nucleotides: TGTGCCAGCAGAACTAGCGGGAGGGCCATGGGGGAGCAGTTCTTC. This chain connects TRBV6-2 or TRBV6-3 to TRBJ2-1; 13 bases are a match to TRBD2. With 6 bases clipped from V and 10 bases from J, the junction kept 9 bases outside the gene matches. Germline V lookup: CDR1 MNHEY, CDR2 SVGEGT. CDR3 length: 15 amino acids.

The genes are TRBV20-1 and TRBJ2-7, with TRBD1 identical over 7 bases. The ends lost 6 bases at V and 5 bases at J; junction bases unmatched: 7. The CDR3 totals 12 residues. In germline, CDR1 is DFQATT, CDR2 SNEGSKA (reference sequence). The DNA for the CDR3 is TGCAGTGCGGGGACAGAGATAGACGAGCAGTACTTC. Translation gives CSAGTEIDEQYF.

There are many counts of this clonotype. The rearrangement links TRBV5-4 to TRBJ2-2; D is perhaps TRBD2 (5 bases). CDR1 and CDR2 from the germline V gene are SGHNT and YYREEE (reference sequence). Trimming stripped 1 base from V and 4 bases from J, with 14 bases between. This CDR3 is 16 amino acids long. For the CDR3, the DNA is TGTGCCAGCAGCTTGTTTCGGGGAACGGGCACCGGGGAGCTGTTTTTT. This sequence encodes CASSLFRGTGTGELFF.

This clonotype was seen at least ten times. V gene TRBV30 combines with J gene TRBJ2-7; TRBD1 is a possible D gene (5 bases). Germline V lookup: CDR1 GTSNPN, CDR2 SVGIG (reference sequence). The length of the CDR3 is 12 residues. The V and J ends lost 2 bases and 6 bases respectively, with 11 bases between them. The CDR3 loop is CAWSSGLPEQYF. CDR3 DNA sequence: TGTGCCTGGAGTTCAGGGCTCCCCGAGCAGTACTTC.

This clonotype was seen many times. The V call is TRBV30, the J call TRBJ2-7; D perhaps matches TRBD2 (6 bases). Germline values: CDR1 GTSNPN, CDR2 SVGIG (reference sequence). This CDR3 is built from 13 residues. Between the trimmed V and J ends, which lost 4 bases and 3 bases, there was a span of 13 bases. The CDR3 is CAWKWVSGYEQYF. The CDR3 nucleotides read TGTGCCTGGAAGTGGGTTAGCGGCTACGAGCAGTACTTC. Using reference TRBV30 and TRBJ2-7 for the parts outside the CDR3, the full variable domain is SQTIHQWPATLVQPVGSPLSLECTVEGTSNPNLYWYRQAAGRGLQLLFYSVGIGQISSEVPQNLSASRPQDRQFILSSKKLLLSDSGFYLCAWKWVSGYEQYFGPGTRLTVT.

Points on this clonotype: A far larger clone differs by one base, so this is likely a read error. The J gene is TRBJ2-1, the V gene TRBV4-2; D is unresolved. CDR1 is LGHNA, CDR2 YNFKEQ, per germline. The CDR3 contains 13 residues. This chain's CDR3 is CPSSQDQTLEQFF. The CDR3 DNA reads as TGCCCCAGCAGCCAAGATCAGACTCTAGAGCAGTTCTTC.

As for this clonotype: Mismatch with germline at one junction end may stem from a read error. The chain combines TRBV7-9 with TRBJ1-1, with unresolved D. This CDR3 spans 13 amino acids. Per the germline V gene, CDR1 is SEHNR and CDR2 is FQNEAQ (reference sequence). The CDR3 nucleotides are TGTACCAGCGGCTTAGGAGGGAACACTGAAGCTTTCTTT. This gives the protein CTSGLGGNTEAFF.

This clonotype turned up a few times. The CDR3 region has the DNA TGTGCCAGCAGTGACTCAACAGGGGGGGACAATGAGCAGTTCTTC. Encoded protein: CASSDSTGGDNEQFF. The rearrangement uses TRBV6-4 and TRBJ2-1, with a weak D call TRBD1 (8 bases). Germline values: CDR1 MRHNA, CDR2 SNTAGT. Trimming took 0 bases from V and 5 from J, leaving 11 bases between them. The CDR3 has 15 residues.

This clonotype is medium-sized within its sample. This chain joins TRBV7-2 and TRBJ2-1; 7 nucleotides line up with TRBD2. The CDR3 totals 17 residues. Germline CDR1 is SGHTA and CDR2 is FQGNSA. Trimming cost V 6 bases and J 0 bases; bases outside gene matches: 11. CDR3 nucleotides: TGTGCCAGCAGGACCCTTAAAGGCGGGAGCTCCTACAATGAGCAGTTCTTC. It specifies CASRTLKGGSSYNEQFF. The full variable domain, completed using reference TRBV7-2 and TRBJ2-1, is GAGVSQSPSNKVTEKGKDVELRCDPISGHTALYWYRQSLGQGLEFLIYFQGNSAPDKSGLPSDRFSAERTGGSVSTLTIQRTQQEDSAVYLCASRTLKGGSSYNEQFFGPGTRLTVL.

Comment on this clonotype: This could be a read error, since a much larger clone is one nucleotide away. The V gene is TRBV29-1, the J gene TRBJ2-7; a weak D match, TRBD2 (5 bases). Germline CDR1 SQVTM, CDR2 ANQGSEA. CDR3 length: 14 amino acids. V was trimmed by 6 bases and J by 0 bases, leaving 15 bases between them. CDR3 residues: CSVRAPGISYEQYF. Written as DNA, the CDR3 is TGCAGCGTGAGAGCCCCCGGGATCTCCTACGAGCAGTACTTC.

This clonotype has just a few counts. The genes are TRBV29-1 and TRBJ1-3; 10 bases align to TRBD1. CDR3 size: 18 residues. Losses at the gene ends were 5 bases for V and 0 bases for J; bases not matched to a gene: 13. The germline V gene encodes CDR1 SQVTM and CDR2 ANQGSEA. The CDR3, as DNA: TGCAGCGTTCACAGGGACAGGGGCCGCAAAGACTCTGGAAACACCATATATTTT. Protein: CSVHRDRGRKDSGNTIYF.

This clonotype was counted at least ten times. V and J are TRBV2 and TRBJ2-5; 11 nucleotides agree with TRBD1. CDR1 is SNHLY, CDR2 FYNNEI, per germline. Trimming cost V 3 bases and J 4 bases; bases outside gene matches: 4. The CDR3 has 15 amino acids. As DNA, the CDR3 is TGTGCCAGCAGTGACCCCGGGACAGGGGGAGAGACCCAGTACTTC. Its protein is CASSDPGTGGETQYF.

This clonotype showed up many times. The CDR3 reads CASSYSGRVYEQYF. The CDR3 DNA reads as TGTGCCAGCAGTTACTCGGGCAGGGTCTACGAGCAGTACTTC. This sequence joins TRBV6-2 or TRBV6-3 and TRBJ2-7, with D possibly TRBD1 on 5 matching bases. CDR3 size: 14 residues. Trimming left V 0 bases short and J 3 bases short, with 9 bases between. The germline CDR1 and CDR2 sequences are MNHEY and SVGEGT.

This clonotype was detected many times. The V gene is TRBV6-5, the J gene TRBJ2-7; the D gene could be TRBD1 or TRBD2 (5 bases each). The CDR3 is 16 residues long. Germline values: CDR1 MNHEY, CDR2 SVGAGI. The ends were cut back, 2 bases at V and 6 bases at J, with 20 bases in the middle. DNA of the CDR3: TGTGCCAGCAGTTACGTATCTTTTGGGGGATTGGGCGAGCAGTACTTC. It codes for CASSYVSFGGLGEQYF.

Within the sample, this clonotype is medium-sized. The CDR3 nucleotides read TGTGCCAGCAGTTACTGGGGGACCTCCTACAATGAGCAGTTCTTC. Translated, it gives CASSYWGTSYNEQFF. V and J are TRBV6-5 and TRBJ2-1; D may match TRBD1 or TRBD2 (5 bases each). Trimming shortened V by 1 base and J by 0 bases, and 7 bases separated the two germline ends. CDR1 is MNHEY, CDR2 SVGAGI, per germline. The CDR3 covers 15 residues.

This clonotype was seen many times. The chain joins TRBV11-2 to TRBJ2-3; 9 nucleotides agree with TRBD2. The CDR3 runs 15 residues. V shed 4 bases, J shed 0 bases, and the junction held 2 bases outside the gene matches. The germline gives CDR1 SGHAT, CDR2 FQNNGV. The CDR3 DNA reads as TGTGCCAGCAGCTCCACTAGCGGGAGCACAGATACGCAGTATTTT. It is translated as CASSSTSGSTDTQYF.

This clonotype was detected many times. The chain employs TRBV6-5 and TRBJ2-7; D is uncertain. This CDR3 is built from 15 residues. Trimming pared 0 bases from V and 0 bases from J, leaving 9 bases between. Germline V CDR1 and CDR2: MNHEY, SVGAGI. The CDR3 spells CASSYSPVSSYEQYF. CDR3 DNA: TGTGCCAGCAGTTACTCTCCGGTTAGCTCCTACGAGCAGTACTTC.

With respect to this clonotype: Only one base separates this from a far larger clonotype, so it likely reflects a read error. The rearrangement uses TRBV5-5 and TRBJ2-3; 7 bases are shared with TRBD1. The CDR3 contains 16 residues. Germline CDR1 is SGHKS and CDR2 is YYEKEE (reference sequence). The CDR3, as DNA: TGTGCCAGCAGCTTGAAACTAGAAGGGGGCACAGAGACGCAGTATTTT. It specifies CASSLKLEGGTETQYF.

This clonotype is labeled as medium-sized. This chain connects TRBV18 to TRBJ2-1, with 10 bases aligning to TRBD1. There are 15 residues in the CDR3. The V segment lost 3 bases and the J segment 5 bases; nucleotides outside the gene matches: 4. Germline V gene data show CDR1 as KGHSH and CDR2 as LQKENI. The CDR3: CASSPTGGADNEQFF. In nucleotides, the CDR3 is TGTGCCAGCTCACCGACAGGGGGCGCTGACAATGAGCAGTTCTTC.

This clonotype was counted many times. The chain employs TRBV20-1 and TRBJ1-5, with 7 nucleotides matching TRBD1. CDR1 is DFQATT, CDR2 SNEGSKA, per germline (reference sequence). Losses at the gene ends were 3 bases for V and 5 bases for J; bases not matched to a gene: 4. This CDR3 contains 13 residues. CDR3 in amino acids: CSASRGPYQPQHF. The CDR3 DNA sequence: TGCAGTGCTAGTAGGGGGCCGTATCAGCCCCAGCATTTT.

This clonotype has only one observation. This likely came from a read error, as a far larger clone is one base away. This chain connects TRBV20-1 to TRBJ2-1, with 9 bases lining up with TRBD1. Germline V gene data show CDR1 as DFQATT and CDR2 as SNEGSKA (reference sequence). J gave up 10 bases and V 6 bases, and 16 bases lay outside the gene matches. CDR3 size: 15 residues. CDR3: CSAPGQGSTSYEQFF. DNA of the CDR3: TGCAGTGCCCCCGGACAGGGGTCGACCTCCTACGAGCAGTTCTTC.

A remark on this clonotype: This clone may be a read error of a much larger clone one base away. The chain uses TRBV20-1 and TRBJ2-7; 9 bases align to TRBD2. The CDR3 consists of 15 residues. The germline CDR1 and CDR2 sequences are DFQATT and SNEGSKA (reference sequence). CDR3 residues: CSASGSGSISYGQYF. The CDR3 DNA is TGCAGTGCTAGCGGTAGCGGGAGTATCTCCTACGGGCAGTACTTC.